The 21 T cell receptor beta chains below come from one sample, sequenced in a study of T cells in Graves' hyperthyroidism and ophthalmopathy. Amplified regions were TCR beta CDR3 sequences from RNA transcripts. An initial round of RT-PCR targeting the TCR CDR3 relied on the HTBI primer set. MiXCR was run by TCRdb on the multiplex PCR reads, yielding one entry per CDR3 protein. The repertoire holds 300,000 to 450,000 distinct CDR3 sequences, with roughly 18% as singletons. Sequencing was carried out using blood. The receptors stem from a man between 18 and 29 years old with Graves' ophthalmopathy.

There are many counts of this clonotype. The chain links TRBV5-6 to TRBJ2-1; a possible D gene is TRBD1 (6 bases). Trimming pared 2 bases from V and 6 bases from J, leaving 12 bases between. The germline CDR1 and CDR2 sequences are SGHDT and YYEEEE. This CDR3 spans 14 amino acids. The DNA of the CDR3 is TGTGCCAGCAGCTTAGGAGACAGGAGCAATGAGCAGTTCTTC. It encodes CASSLGDRSNEQFF.

This chain connects TRBV2 to TRBJ1-1, with 10 nucleotides matching TRBD1. V lost 6 bases, J lost 6 bases, and 16 bases stayed unmatched. The CDR3 loop spans 17 amino acids. Germline CDR1 SNHLY, CDR2 FYNNEI. The CDR3 sequence is CASSAHRDRGSGSEAFF. The CDR3 DNA reads as TGTGCCAGCAGCGCCCACCGGGACAGGGGATCCGGGTCTGAAGCTTTCTTT.

This clonotype was seen repeatedly, ten times or more. This chain connects TRBV5-6 to TRBJ2-7; perhaps TRBD1 as D (5 bases). V was clipped by 5 bases and J by 4 bases, with 10 bases between them. Germline loops: CDR1 SGHDT, CDR2 YYEEEE. The CDR3 consists of 12 residues. In nucleotides, the CDR3 is TGTGCCAGCAGTCTGGGGCAGTACGAGCAGTACTTC. It yields the protein CASSLGQYEQYF.

This clonotype has only one observation. Possible read error: a much larger clone is one base away. The V gene is TRBV24-1, the J gene TRBJ2-1; D unresolved. CDR1 and CDR2 (germline): KGHDR, SFDVKD. This CDR3 contains 18 residues. This CDR3 is CATSDLQELNSSYNEQSF. CDR3 DNA: TGTGCCACCAGTGATTTGCAAGAACTCAATAGCTCCTACAATGAGCAGTCCTTC.

This clonotype has at least ten counts. The V gene is TRBV27, the J gene TRBJ2-7, with D perhaps TRBD1 or TRBD2 (6 bases each). The CDR3 loop spans 16 amino acids. Germline-derived CDR1 and CDR2 are MNHEY and SMNVEV (reference sequence). The V end was cut by 6 bases, the J end by 5 bases, with 23 bases between. The CDR3 loop reads CASRPPGGGVWHEQYF. In DNA, the CDR3 is TGTGCCAGCAGACCCCCTGGGGGCGGGGTATGGCACGAGCAGTACTTC.

This clonotype was counted at least ten times. CDR3 sequence: CASSPLWGPTNTGELFF. CDR3 DNA: TGTGCCAGCAGCCCCCTTTGGGGACCTACGAACACCGGGGAGCTGTTTTTT. The V call is TRBV11-2, the J call TRBJ2-2; the D gene could be TRBD1 or TRBD2 (5 bases each). Germline CDR1 is SGHAT and CDR2 is FQNNGV. The CDR3 is 17 amino acids. Trimming cost V 5 bases and J 0 bases, with 16 bases left between them.

This clonotype was seen ten or more times. The chain couples TRBV5-8 to TRBJ1-1, with D unclear. The CDR3 has 14 residues. V was trimmed by 1 base and J by 1 base, leaving 8 bases between them. Germline CDR1 SGHTS, CDR2 YDEGEE. The CDR3 DNA reads as TGTGCCAGCAGCTTGCAGCTAACGAACACTGAAGCTTTCTTT. Amino acids: CASSLQLTNTEAFF. The variable domain in full, with the rest retrieved from reference TRBV5-8 and TRBJ1-1, is EAGVTQSPTHLIKTRGQQATLRCSPISGHTSVYWYQQALGLGLQFLLWYDEGEERNRGNFPPRFSGRQFPNYSSELNVNALELEDSALYLCASSLQLTNTEAFFGQGTRLTVV.

This clonotype was seen repeatedly, ten times or more. V gene TRBV6-1 combines with J gene TRBJ1-3; no reliable D call. V shed 7 bases and J shed 0 bases, with 7 bases lying between them. The CDR3 runs to 13 residues. Germline V CDR1 and CDR2: MNHNS, SASEGT. CDR3 nucleotide sequence: TGTGCCAGCAAGACGGCCTCTGGAAACACCATATATTTT. Translating it yields CASKTASGNTIYF.

This clonotype was seen many times. The chain joins TRBV19 to TRBJ2-1; TRBD1 or TRBD2 may be the D gene (6 bases each). The V gene lost 3 bases and the J gene lost 7 bases, with 16 bases spanning the gap. Germline V gene sequence: CDR1 LNHDA, CDR2 SQIVND (reference sequence). The CDR3 has 15 residues. The CDR3 DNA reads TGTGCCAGTAGTATGTGGGGGGCCCCCACTAATGAGCAGTTCTTC. Protein: CASSMWGAPTNEQFF.

The chain employs TRBV4-1 and TRBJ1-2; TRBD1 aligns across 7 bases. The CDR3 consists of 15 residues. Losses at the gene ends were 1 base for V and 4 bases for J; bases not matched to a gene: 6. Germline V gene data show CDR1 as MGHRA and CDR2 as YSYEKL. The CDR3 sequence: CASSQVGAGGYGYTF. DNA of the CDR3: TGCGCCAGCAGCCAAGTCGGGGCAGGGGGCTATGGCTACACCTTC.

The chain employs TRBV7-6 and TRBJ2-7, with 8 bases identical to TRBD1. Germline CDR1 reads SGHVS; CDR2 reads FNYEAQ. V lost 5 bases to trimming and J lost 1 base; unmatched junction nucleotides: 16. The CDR3 is 18 amino acids. This CDR3 is CASSPQRPDRVYSYEQYF. CDR3 nucleotides: TGTGCCAGCAGCCCCCAACGTCCGGACAGGGTATATTCCTACGAGCAGTACTTC.

This clonotype was detected only a few times. The chain employs TRBV11-2 and TRBJ1-3; D gene unclear. Trimming shortened V by 1 base and J by 0 bases, and 7 bases separated the two germline ends. The germline CDR1 and CDR2 sequences are SGHAT and FQNNGV. CDR3 length: 15 amino acids. The CDR3 protein is CASSLGGTSGNTIYF. CDR3 DNA: TGTGCCAGCAGCTTAGGGGGAACCTCTGGAAACACCATATATTTT.

The chain joins TRBV6-1 to TRBJ1-4; D gene unclear. CDR1 MNHNS and CDR2 SASEGT come from the germline V gene. This CDR3 spans 13 amino acids. Trimming took 5 bases from V and 7 from J, leaving 11 bases between them. Here the CDR3 DNA reads TGTGCCAGCAGTTCCCCTGTGAGTGAAAAACTGTTTTTT. Encoded protein: CASSSPVSEKLFF.

This chain links TRBV4-1 with TRBJ1-1, with 7 bases fitting TRBD1. This CDR3 has 15 amino acids. V lost 9 bases to trimming and J lost 0 bases; unmatched junction nucleotides: 10. The germline V gene encodes CDR1 MGHRA and CDR2 YSYEKL. The CDR3 loop is CASQYWDSLNTEAFF. The CDR3 nucleotides read TGCGCCAGTCAGTATTGGGACAGTCTGAACACTGAAGCTTTCTTT.

V and J are TRBV19 and TRBJ1-1; no firm D call. The CDR3 is 14 amino acids. V lost 3 bases to trimming and J lost 0 bases, with 8 bases between them. The germline V gene has CDR1 LNHDA and CDR2 SQIVND (reference sequence). The CDR3 bases are TGTGCCAGTAGTATCCCATCATTGAACACTGAAGCTTTCTTT. Encoded protein: CASSIPSLNTEAFF.

This clonotype occurred many times. The gene calls are TRBV20-1 and TRBJ1-5, with D tentatively TRBD1 (6 bases). The germline V gene has CDR1 DFQATT and CDR2 SNEGSKA (reference sequence). V lost 0 bases, J lost 5 bases, and 11 bases lay in between. This CDR3 is 14 amino acids long. CDR3 nucleotide sequence: TGCAGTGCTAGAGATCGGGGGGCCCATCAGCCCCAGCATTTT. Encoded protein: CSARDRGAHQPQHF.

The rearrangement uses TRBV5-1 and TRBJ1-6; 7 bases match TRBD1. The CDR3 totals 16 residues. Germline V gives CDR1 SGHRS, CDR2 YFSETQ. V trimming: 0 bases; J trimming: 3 bases; junction bases outside the gene matches: 3. The CDR3 protein is CASSLGRGDYNSPLHF. CDR3 bases: TGCGCCAGCAGCTTGGGCAGGGGGGACTATAATTCACCCCTCCACTTT.

The table lists this clonotype with many counts. The V call is TRBV2, the J call TRBJ1-4; D is unclear. Per germline, CDR1 SNHLY and CDR2 FYNNEI. Trimming took 0 bases from V and 4 from J, leaving 12 bases between them. This CDR3 has 16 residues. The CDR3 bases are TGTGCCAGCAGTGAAGCGCTAGCACCCTTTAATGAAAAACTGTTTTTT. Translating it yields CASSEALAPFNEKLFF. The full variable domain, rest sourced from reference TRBV2 and TRBJ1-4, is EPEVTQTPSHQVTQMGQEVILRCVPISNHLYFYWYRQILGQKVEFLVSFYNNEISEKSEIFDDQFSVERPDGSNFTLKIRSTKLEDSAMYFCASSEALAPFNEKLFFGSGTQLSVL.

The chain joins TRBV10-2 to TRBJ2-1; 7 positions match TRBD1. The CDR3 loop spans 15 amino acids. The V gene's germline CDR1 is WSHSY and CDR2 SAAADI. V lost 5 bases and J lost 8; bases outside the gene matches: 12. The CDR3 region is CASSPPGTVGHEQFF. The CDR3 nucleotides read TGCGCCAGCAGTCCCCCCGGGACAGTTGGCCATGAGCAGTTCTTC.

This clonotype was seen ten or more times. The rearrangement links TRBV3-1 to TRBJ1-6; possible D gene TRBD1, 6 bases. Germline CDR1 and CDR2: LGHDT and YNNKEL (reference sequence). Trimming left V 3 bases short and J 7 bases short, with 10 bases between. CDR3 size: 14 residues. The DNA for the CDR3 is TGTGCCAGCAGCCAGACACAGGGAAATTCACCCCTCCACTTT. It yields the protein CASSQTQGNSPLHF.

This CDR3 reads CASSHGGGNEQFF. In DNA form, the CDR3 reads TGTGCCAGCAGCCATGGTGGGGGCAATGAGCAGTTCTTC. The chain uses TRBV7-3 and TRBJ2-1; the D call may be TRBD1 or TRBD2 (5 bases each). The CDR3 consists of 13 residues. V was shortened by 5 bases and J by 6 bases, with 11 bases between the two germline ends. CDR1 and CDR2 (germline): SGHTA, FQGTGA.